Below, 28 T cell receptor beta chains from the same sample are listed, as sequenced in a study of T cells in Graves' hyperthyroidism and ophthalmopathy. Amplified TCR beta CDR3 regions derived from RNA transcripts. A first-round RT-PCR of the TCR CDR3 used the HTBI primer set. TCRdb reanalysed the multiplex PCR reads using MiXCR and keeps one entry per CDR3 protein. The sample lists around 440,000 distinct CDR3 sequences; approximately 15% were seen once. The sample was blood. The receptors stem from a young woman with Graves' hyperthyroidism.

The chain employs TRBV20-1 and TRBJ2-3; 9 bases map to TRBD1. The CDR3 has 16 amino acids. CDR1 DFQATT and CDR2 SNEGSKA come from the germline V gene (reference sequence). With V trimmed by 3 bases and J by 2 bases, 9 bases remained unmatched. The CDR3 loop is CSARSAGTGFTDTQYF. For the CDR3, the DNA is TGCAGTGCTAGGTCGGCCGGGACAGGGTTCACAGATACGCAGTATTTT.

The table lists this clonotype with a few counts. This sequence joins TRBV5-5 and TRBJ2-7; 12 bases are a match to TRBD2. The CDR3 contains 16 residues. V dropped 5 bases and J dropped 0; count of bases not matched to a gene: 6. The V gene's germline CDR1 is SGHKS and CDR2 YYEKEE (reference sequence). CDR3 coding DNA: TGTGCCAGCAGACTACTAGCGGGGGGACTCTCCTACGAGCAGTACTTC. Translation gives CASRLLAGGLSYEQYF.

V usage is TRBV20-1 and J usage is TRBJ2-4, with D possibly called TRBD1 or TRBD2 (6 bases each). With 6 bases removed from V and 11 bases from J, the gap between germline ends came to 14 bases. CDR3 length: 11 amino acids. Per the germline V gene, CDR1 is DFQATT and CDR2 is SNEGSKA (reference sequence). In DNA, the CDR3 is TGCAGTGCCAAACCCGGGGGCCTTCAGTACTTC. It yields the protein CSAKPGGLQYF.

This clonotype was seen repeatedly, ten times or more. The chain carries TRBV5-1 and TRBJ1-4; D unresolved. With 5 bases removed from V and 3 bases from J, the gap between germline ends came to 11 bases. The CDR3 consists of 14 residues. Germline assignment: CDR1 SGHRS and CDR2 YFSETQ. CDR3 DNA: TGCGCCAGCAGTATGAATGGGCCTAATGAAAAACTGTTTTTT. Its translation: CASSMNGPNEKLFF.

This clonotype was counted between two and nine times. J is TRBJ2-4 and V is TRBV4-2; TRBD1 might be the D (6 bases). This CDR3 region has 12 residues. Looked up from germline, CDR1 is LGHNA and CDR2 is YNFKEQ. The V end was cut by 3 bases, the J end by 10 bases, with 10 bases between. The CDR3: CASSHLDRIQYF. The CDR3 bases are TGTGCCAGCAGCCACTTAGACAGGATTCAGTACTTC.

The rearrangement links TRBV5-1 to TRBJ1-1; 10 positions agree with TRBD1. V was clipped by 3 bases and J by 4 bases; unmatched bases: 9. The CDR3 sequence is 16 residues long. Germline lookup yields CDR1 SGHRS and CDR2 YFSETQ. The CDR3 loop reads CASSSSGTGEATEAFF. The CDR3 DNA reads as TGCGCCAGCAGCTCGTCCGGGACAGGGGAGGCCACTGAAGCTTTCTTT.

CDR3 sequence (DNA): TGTGCCAGCACCCGTGGACGGAATGAGCAGTTCTTC. Translating gives CASTRGRNEQFF. The chain carries TRBV6-1 and TRBJ2-1; D uncertain. The V gene's germline CDR1 is MNHNS and CDR2 SASEGT. Between the trimmed V and J ends, which lost 7 bases and 7 bases, there was a span of 11 bases. This CDR3 comprises 12 residues.

The V gene is TRBV4-2, the J gene TRBJ2-2, with D hard to call. The CDR3 extends over 13 amino acids. Germline V gives CDR1 LGHNA, CDR2 YNFKEQ. Trimming pared 5 bases from V and 5 bases from J, leaving 9 bases between. CDR3 residues: CASSTRDTGELFF. CDR3 in DNA: TGTGCCAGCAGCACACGAGATACCGGGGAGCTGTTTTTT.

This clonotype was found many times. This chain uses TRBV20-1 with TRBJ2-1; D possibly corresponds to TRBD2 (5 bases). The CDR3 has 13 amino acids. Between the trimmed V and J ends, which lost 3 bases and 10 bases, there was a span of 16 bases. Germline loops: CDR1 DFQATT, CDR2 SNEGSKA (reference sequence). CDR3 sequence (DNA): TGCAGTGCTAGGCCTTTGAGCGGCAGAGAGCAGTTCTTC. It yields the protein CSARPLSGREQFF.

This clonotype was seen ten or more times. The chain joins TRBV14 to TRBJ2-1, with 14 bases identical to TRBD2. The CDR3 spans 19 residues. V lost 5 bases to trimming and J lost 2 bases; unmatched junction nucleotides: 11. CDR1 is SGHDN and CDR2 is FVKESK in the germline V gene. The CDR3 nucleotides read TGTGCCAGCAGCTCACCGGGACTAGCGGGAGAACCCACCTACAATGAGCAGTTCTTC. It codes for CASSSPGLAGEPTYNEQFF.

This clonotype was detected ten times or more. The J gene is TRBJ1-2, the V gene TRBV18, with unresolved D. V was clipped by 2 bases and J by 4 bases, with 8 bases between them. The CDR3 extends over 13 amino acids. The germline V gene has CDR1 KGHSH and CDR2 LQKENI. The CDR3 coding sequence is TGTGCCAGCTCACCAAACAGAGTCTATGGCTACACCTTC. The encoded protein is CASSPNRVYGYTF.

The chain combines TRBV29-1 with TRBJ1-1, with D maybe TRBD1 (5 bases). Per germline, CDR1 SQVTM and CDR2 ANQGSEA. This CDR3 comprises 11 residues. V was clipped by 7 bases and J by 4 bases, with 10 bases between them. The CDR3 DNA reads TGCAGCGCCCTGGGGGGCACTGAAGCTTTCTTT. It encodes CSALGGTEAFF.

The chain's CDR3 is CASSGQQGAGETQYF. CDR3 DNA: TGCGCCAGCAGCGGACAACAGGGGGCGGGGGAGACCCAGTACTTC. This chain connects TRBV4-1 to TRBJ2-5; 9 nucleotides align to TRBD1. The J segment lost 5 bases and the V segment lost 5 bases, leaving 9 bases of the junction unmatched. This CDR3 comprises 15 residues. Germline CDR1 and CDR2: MGHRA and YSYEKL.

This clonotype was seen many times. The V call is TRBV5-6, the J call TRBJ2-3; D could derive from TRBD1 or TRBD2 (7 bases each). The germline V gene has CDR1 SGHDT and CDR2 YYEEEE. This CDR3 is built from 16 residues. Trimming stripped 2 bases from V and 4 bases from J, with 17 bases between. For the CDR3, the DNA is TGTGCCAGCAGCTTCGAGTTGACAGGGAGGGCAGATACGCAGTATTTT. Translated, it gives CASSFELTGRADTQYF.

The table lists this clonotype with many counts. The chain carries TRBV28 and TRBJ2-3; D may be TRBD2 (5 bases). The CDR3 contains 18 residues. V gave up 2 bases and J gave up 5 bases, with 23 bases separating them. The germline CDR1 and CDR2 sequences are MDHEN and SYDVKM. CDR3: CASSLTNRERTVRDTQYF. The CDR3 nucleotides are TGTGCCAGCAGTTTAACGAATAGGGAGCGTACCGTGCGAGATACGCAGTATTTT.

This clonotype was counted only a few times. A single base separates this from a much larger clone, so it may be a read error. This rearrangement joins TRBV7-8 to TRBJ2-2; TRBD2 matches 7 bases. The CDR3 spans 15 residues. Germline CDR1 is SGHVS and CDR2 is FQNEAQ. Losses at the gene ends were 6 bases for V and 5 bases for J; bases not matched to a gene: 9. The CDR3 loop is CASSRGGGSTGELFF. In DNA, the CDR3 is TGTGCCAGCAGTAGAGGCGGGGGTAGTACCGGGGAGCTGTTTTTT.

This clonotype has only a few counts. This rearrangement joins TRBV6-2 or TRBV6-3 to TRBJ1-5, with D unclear. The CDR3 totals 15 residues. The V gene's germline CDR1 is MNHEY and CDR2 SVGEGT. V lost 6 bases and J 8 bases, leaving 20 bases between the germline ends. The CDR3 loop is CASSNPAPPVKPQHF. The CDR3 bases are TGTGCCAGCAGCAACCCTGCACCCCCCGTCAAGCCCCAGCATTTT.

Remarks on this clonotype: The CDR3 end shows no conserved phenylalanine or tryptophan, and so a read error is likely. V is TRBV7-2 and J is TRBJ2-7, with no clear D. CDR1 is SGHTA, CDR2 FQGNSA, per germline. This CDR3 has 13 residues. Deletions cut 3 bases from V and 6 bases from J, with 12 bases between. Here the CDR3 reads CASSLKASIEQYL. Written as DNA, the CDR3 is TGTGCCAGCAGCTTGAAGGCCTCCATCGAGCAGTACCTC.

Ten or more counts support this clonotype. The chain has TRBV6-1 and TRBJ2-7, with TRBD2 matching over 7 bases. Trimming at V came to 5 bases and at J to 2 bases, leaving 15 bases not matched to a gene. CDR3 length: 17 amino acids. Germline-derived CDR1 and CDR2 are MNHNS and SASEGT. Here the CDR3 reads CASSSHFAGESTYEQYF. For the CDR3, the DNA is TGTGCCAGCAGTTCTCACTTTGCGGGAGAATCCACCTACGAGCAGTACTTC.

This clonotype was recorded at least ten times. J is TRBJ2-1 and V is TRBV18; a weak D match, TRBD1 (6 bases). CDR3 length: 16 amino acids. Looked up from germline, CDR1 is KGHSH and CDR2 is LQKENI. V was pared by 5 bases and J by 2 bases, with 16 bases between. CDR3 coding DNA: TGTGCCAGCTCAAGAACAGGGTTTGGGGCCTACAATGAGCAGTTCTTC. This sequence encodes CASSRTGFGAYNEQFF.

This clonotype came up a few times. The CDR3 protein is CASSEGAAYNSPLHF. The CDR3 DNA reads as TGCGCCAGCAGTGAGGGAGCAGCCTATAATTCACCCCTCCACTTT. The chain has TRBV10-2 and TRBJ1-6; D is undetermined. V was cut by 2 bases and J by 2 bases, with 7 bases left in between. Looked up from germline, CDR1 is WSHSY and CDR2 is SAAADI. CDR3 length: 15 residues.

This rearrangement joins TRBV7-9 to TRBJ2-7; D possibly corresponds to TRBD1 (5 bases). The germline gives CDR1 SEHNR, CDR2 FQNEAQ (reference sequence). This CDR3 has 16 residues. V lost 5 bases and J 2 bases, leaving 19 bases between the germline ends. DNA for the CDR3: TGTGCCAGCAGCCAGAGCGTCGACAGCTCCACCTACGAGCAGTACTTC. Translating it yields CASSQSVDSSTYEQYF.

V and J are TRBV10-2 and TRBJ2-3, with D perhaps assigned TRBD1 or TRBD2 (5 bases each). The germline gives CDR1 WSHSY, CDR2 SAAADI. V gave up 4 bases and J gave up 0 bases, with 17 bases separating them. This CDR3 is built from 17 residues. This chain's CDR3 is CASSGDPLLSSTDTQYF. The DNA for the CDR3 is TGCGCCAGCAGTGGGGACCCACTTTTGTCTAGCACAGATACGCAGTATTTT.

This clonotype was seen a few times. The chain links TRBV5-1 to TRBJ2-7, with 9 positions matching TRBD1. V lost 1 base to trimming and J lost 2 bases; unmatched junction nucleotides: 7. CDR3 length: 16 amino acids. Germline loops: CDR1 SGHRS, CDR2 YFSETQ. The CDR3, as DNA: TGCGCCAGCAGCTTGCAAGGATGGGACAGGGCCTACGAGCAGTACTTC. It encodes CASSLQGWDRAYEQYF.

This clonotype came up a few times. The V and J genes are TRBV7-3 and TRBJ2-7; TRBD2 might be the D (6 bases). The germline V gene encodes CDR1 SGHTA and CDR2 FQGTGA. V lost 2 bases and J lost 3, with 14 bases in between. The CDR3 is made up of 15 amino acids. CDR3 region: CASSLRGGTIYEQYF. The CDR3 bases are TGTGCCAGCAGCTTACGTGGGGGGACCATCTACGAGCAGTACTTC.

In its sample, this clonotype was seen many times. CDR3 loop: CASSAEGNTIYF. For the CDR3, the DNA is TGTGCCAGCAGTGCGGAGGGAAACACCATATATTTT. V gene TRBV2 combines with J gene TRBJ1-3; D not certain. The CDR3 spans 12 residues. Germline V gene data show CDR1 as SNHLY and CDR2 as FYNNEI. V gave up 4 bases and J gave up 4 bases, with 5 bases separating them.

In this sample, this clonotype turned up a few times. This chain uses TRBV4-3 with TRBJ2-7; 10 bases are shared with TRBD2. The CDR3 loop spans 16 amino acids. CDR1 LGHNA and CDR2 YSLEER come from the germline V gene. V shed 1 base, J shed 6 bases, and the junction held 9 bases outside the gene matches. The CDR3 bases are TGCGCCAGCAGCCAAGGGATAGCGGGGGGCCAGGGCGAGCAGTACTTC. This codes for CASSQGIAGGQGEQYF.

V usage is TRBV5-6 and J usage is TRBJ2-3; tentatively, D is TRBD2 (5 bases). In germline, CDR1 is SGHDT, CDR2 YYEEEE. V was clipped by 0 bases and J by 0 bases, with 20 bases between them. This CDR3 contains 19 residues. This CDR3 reads CASSLDERFTGFSTDTQYF. The CDR3 DNA follows: TGTGCCAGCAGCTTGGACGAGCGGTTCACCGGTTTTAGCACAGATACGCAGTATTTT.